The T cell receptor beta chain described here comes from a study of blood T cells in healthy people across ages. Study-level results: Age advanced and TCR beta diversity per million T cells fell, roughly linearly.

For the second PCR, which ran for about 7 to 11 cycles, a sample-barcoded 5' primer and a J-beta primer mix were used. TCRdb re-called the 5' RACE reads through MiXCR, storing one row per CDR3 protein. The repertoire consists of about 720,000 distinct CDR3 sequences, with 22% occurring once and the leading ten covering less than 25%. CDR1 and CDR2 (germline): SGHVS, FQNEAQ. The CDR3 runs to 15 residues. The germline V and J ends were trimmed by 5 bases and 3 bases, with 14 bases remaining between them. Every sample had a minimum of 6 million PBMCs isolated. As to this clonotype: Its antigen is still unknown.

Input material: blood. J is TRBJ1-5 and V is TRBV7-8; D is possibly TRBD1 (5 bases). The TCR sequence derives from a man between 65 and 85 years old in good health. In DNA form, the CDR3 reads TGTGCCAGCAGCCCCCTCGCAGGGAACAATCAGCCCCAGCATTTT. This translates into CASSPLAGNNQPQHF.